The clone carrying this T cell receptor beta chain ranks as medium-sized. Its target is not known. Germline loops: CDR1 SGHNT, CDR2 YYREEE (reference sequence). The CDR3 has 16 amino acids. V was clipped by 4 bases and J by 0 bases; unmatched bases: 7. These data are taken from a study of T cell responses to AZD1222 COVID-19 vaccine. Study results and limitations: Spike as a whole was targeted by vaccine-associated CD4 TCRs, dominant at 160-218 and 743-854. Donors in the cohort were predominantly white British and more often female, and clonal diversity was possibly underestimated. A reported finding is that nearly half of spike-specific TCRs target unmutated variant regions.

TCRdb's table, derived via immunoSEQ multiplex PCR, lists solely in-frame clones and lacks some. The sample holds 66,000 or so clones, roughly 87% seen once. The receptor comes from an adult in good health. The genes are TRBV5-4 and TRBJ1-3; 7 nucleotides line up with TRBD1. Sequencing was performed on peripheral blood, taken on day 0 of AZD1222 vaccination. CDR3 sequence: CASSRDRAVSGNTIYF. The CDR3 region has the DNA TGTGCCAGCAGCCGAGACAGGGCCGTCTCTGGAAACACCATATATTTT.